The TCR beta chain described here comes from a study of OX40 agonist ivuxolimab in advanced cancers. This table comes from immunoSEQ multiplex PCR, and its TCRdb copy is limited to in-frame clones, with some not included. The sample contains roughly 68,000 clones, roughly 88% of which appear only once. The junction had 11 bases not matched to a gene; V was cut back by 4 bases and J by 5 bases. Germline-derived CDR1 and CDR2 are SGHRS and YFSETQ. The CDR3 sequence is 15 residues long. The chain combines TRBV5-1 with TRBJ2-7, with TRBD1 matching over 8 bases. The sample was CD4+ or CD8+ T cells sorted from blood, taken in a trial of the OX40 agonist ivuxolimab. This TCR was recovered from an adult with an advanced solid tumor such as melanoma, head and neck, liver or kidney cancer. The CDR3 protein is CASSLQGQVSNEQYF. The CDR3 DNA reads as TGCGCCAGCAGCCTTCAGGGACAGGTTTCCAACGAGCAGTACTTC. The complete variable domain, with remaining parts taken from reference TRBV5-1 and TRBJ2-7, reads KAGVTQTPRYLIKTRGQQVTLSCSPISGHRSVSWYQQTPGQGLQFLFEYFSETQRNKGNFPGRFSGRQFSNSRSEMNVSTLELGDSALYLCASSLQGQVSNEQYFGPGTRLTVT.